This TCR beta chain was documented in a study of blood T cell repertoires in COVID-19. Study as a whole: Sites in the United States, Italy and Spain provided acute and convalescent COVID-19 samples. T cells, B-cell-depleted T cells, or PBMCs provided the cDNA or gDNA that served as material.

Original analysis: Amplification from reference gene primers served as the basis for estimated nucleated cell counts. Generated by immunoSEQ multiplex PCR, the TCRdb table keeps only in-frame clones and is missing some. Clone size and V and J calls were adopted from that table, with D and trimming inferred from the DNA. The sample lists some 200,000 clones; around 86% were seen once. The length of the CDR3 is 13 residues. Germline V gene lookup returns CDR1 SGHAT and CDR2 FQNNGV. The ends were cut back, 4 bases at V and 14 bases at J, with 20 bases in the middle. This TCR was sampled from a man older than 75 with acute or convalescent COVID-19. The chain joins TRBV11-2 to TRBJ2-5, with a weak D call TRBD2 (6 bases). Material for sequencing was peripheral blood. CDR3 bases: TGTGCCAGCAGCTCTAATATGGGACTGTTGAATTACTTC. Translating it yields CASSSNMGLLNYF.